Here is one TCR beta chain with its context. Antigen specificity is unknown. These data originate in a study of T-cell memory formation after mild COVID-19. Overall study context: Each donor largely had its own TCR clusters. Study-wide points: Clones shrinking between day 15 and 85 showed a balanced CD4/CD8 split, and those that grew later tilted toward CD4+.

TCRdb reprocessed the 5' RACE reads via MiXCR and lists one record per CDR3 protein. Seen here are 430,000 or so distinct CDR3 sequences, more than 20% observed once, and the top ten hold roughly an eighth. V was trimmed by 2 bases and J by 0 bases, leaving 13 bases between them. The CDR3 has 16 amino acids. Germline V lookup: CDR1 MNHEY, CDR2 SVGEGT. V usage is TRBV6-2 or TRBV6-3 and J usage is TRBJ1-1, with D perhaps matching TRBD1 (6 bases). This TCR was sampled from an adult woman who had mild COVID-19 (a few samples of this study predate the infection). Cell type and time point are not known. The sequenced sample was PBMCs or a T cell subset sorted from them (not recorded which). The CDR3 DNA is TGTGCCAGCAGTTACGCAGGGGTTTTTATGAACACTGAAGCTTTCTTT. Translation: CASSYAGVFMNTEAFF.